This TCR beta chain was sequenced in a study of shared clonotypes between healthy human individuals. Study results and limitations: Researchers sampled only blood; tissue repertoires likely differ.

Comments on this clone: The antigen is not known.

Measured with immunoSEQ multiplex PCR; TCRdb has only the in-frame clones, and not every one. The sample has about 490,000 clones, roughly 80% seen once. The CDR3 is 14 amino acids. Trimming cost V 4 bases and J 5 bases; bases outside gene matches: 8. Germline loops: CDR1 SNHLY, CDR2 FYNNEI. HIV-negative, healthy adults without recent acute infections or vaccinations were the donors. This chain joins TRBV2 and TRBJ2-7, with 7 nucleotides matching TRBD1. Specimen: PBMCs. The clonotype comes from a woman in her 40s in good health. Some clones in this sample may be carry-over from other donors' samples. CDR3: CASSGSRGIDEQYF. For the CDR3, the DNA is TGTGCCAGCAGTGGGTCCAGGGGGATCGACGAGCAGTACTTC.